This TCR beta chain was captured in a study of PD-1 blockade in classical Hodgkin lymphoma. General study points: The study reported lower baseline TCR diversity in newly diagnosed patients than in healthy donors. Similar baseline diversity was found in complete responders and newly diagnosed patients. Factors driving the repertoire differences, possibly disease activity or prior therapy, remain undefined.

Only in-frame clones appear in the TCRdb table, and some are missing; sequencing was by immunoSEQ multiplex PCR. The data contain 12,000 to 15,000 clones, more than 70% of them seen just once; the ten biggest clones take up approximately 4.5%. V lost 3 bases and J 0 bases, leaving 8 bases between the germline ends. The CDR3 has 14 residues. CDR1 MNHEY and CDR2 SMNVEV come from the germline V gene (reference sequence). Following autologous stem cell transplantation, relapse occurred in every patient, and exposure to brentuximab vedotin varied. Complete response, partial response or progressive disease was each patient's best response. About this clone: Its antigen is as yet unknown. Other DNA sequences from this sample encode an identical CDR3 as well.

This chain uses TRBV27 with TRBJ1-1, with D unclear. The sample consisted of peripheral blood mononuclear cells (PBMCs), taken at baseline. This TCR derives from a human donor with classical Hodgkin lymphoma. This CDR3 is CASSFGRLNTEAFF. For the CDR3, the DNA is TGTGCCAGCAGTTTCGGACGGCTGAACACTGAAGCTTTCTTT.